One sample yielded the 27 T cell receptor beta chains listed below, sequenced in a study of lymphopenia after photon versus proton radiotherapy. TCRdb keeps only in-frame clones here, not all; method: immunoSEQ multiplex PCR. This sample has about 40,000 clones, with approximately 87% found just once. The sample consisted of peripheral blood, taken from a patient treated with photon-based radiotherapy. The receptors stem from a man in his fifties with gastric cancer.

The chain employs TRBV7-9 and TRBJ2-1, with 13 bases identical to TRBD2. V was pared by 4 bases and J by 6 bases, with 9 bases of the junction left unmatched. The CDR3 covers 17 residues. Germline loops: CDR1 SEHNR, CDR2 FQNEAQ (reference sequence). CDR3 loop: CASSSPFGTSGTNEQFF. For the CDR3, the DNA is TGTGCCAGCAGCTCACCTTTCGGGACTAGCGGGACCAATGAGCAGTTCTTC.

CDR3 region: CATSQPGHFTGELFF. CDR3 in DNA: TGTGCCACCAGCCAACCGGGACACTTCACCGGGGAGCTGTTTTTT. V is TRBV15 and J is TRBJ2-2; D is possibly TRBD1 (6 bases). The CDR3 spans 15 residues. CDR1 LNHNV and CDR2 YYDKDF come from the germline V gene (reference sequence). V was trimmed by 5 bases and J by 4 bases, leaving 14 bases between them.

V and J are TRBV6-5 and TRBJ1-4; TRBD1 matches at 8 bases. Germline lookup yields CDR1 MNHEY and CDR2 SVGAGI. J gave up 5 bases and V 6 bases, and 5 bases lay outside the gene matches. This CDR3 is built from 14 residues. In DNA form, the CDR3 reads TGTGCCAGCAGCCTGAGGACAGGGAATGAAAAACTGTTTTTT. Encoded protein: CASSLRTGNEKLFF.

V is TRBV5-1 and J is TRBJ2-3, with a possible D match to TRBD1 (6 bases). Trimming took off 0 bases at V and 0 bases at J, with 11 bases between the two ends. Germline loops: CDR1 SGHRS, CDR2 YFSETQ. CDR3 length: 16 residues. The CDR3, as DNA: TGCGCCAGCAGCTTGGACGCTGGGGGCAGCACAGATACGCAGTATTTT. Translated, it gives CASSLDAGGSTDTQYF.

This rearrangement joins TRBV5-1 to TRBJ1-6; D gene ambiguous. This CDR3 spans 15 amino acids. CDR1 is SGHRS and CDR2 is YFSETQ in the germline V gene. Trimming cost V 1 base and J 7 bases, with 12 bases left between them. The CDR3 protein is CASSLTGATNSPLHF. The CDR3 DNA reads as TGCGCCAGCAGCTTGACGGGAGCGACCAATTCACCCCTCCACTTT.

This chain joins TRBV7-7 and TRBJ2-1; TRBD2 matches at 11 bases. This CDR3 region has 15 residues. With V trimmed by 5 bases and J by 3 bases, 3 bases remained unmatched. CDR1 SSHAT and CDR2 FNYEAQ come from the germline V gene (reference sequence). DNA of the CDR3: TGTGCCAGCAGCGCGACTAGCGGGAACTACAATGAGCAGTTCTTC. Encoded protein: CASSATSGNYNEQFF.

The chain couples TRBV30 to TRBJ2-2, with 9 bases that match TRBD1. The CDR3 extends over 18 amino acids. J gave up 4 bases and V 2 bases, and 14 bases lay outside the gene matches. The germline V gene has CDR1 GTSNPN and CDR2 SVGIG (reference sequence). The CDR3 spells CAWSLKYEGQGGTGELFF. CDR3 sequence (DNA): TGTGCCTGGAGTTTGAAATATGAGGGACAGGGTGGCACCGGGGAGCTGTTTTTT. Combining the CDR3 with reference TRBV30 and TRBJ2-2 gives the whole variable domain SQTIHQWPATLVQPVGSPLSLECTVEGTSNPNLYWYRQAAGRGLQLLFYSVGIGQISSEVPQNLSASRPQDRQFILSSKKLLLSDSGFYLCAWSLKYEGQGGTGELFFGEGSRLTVL.

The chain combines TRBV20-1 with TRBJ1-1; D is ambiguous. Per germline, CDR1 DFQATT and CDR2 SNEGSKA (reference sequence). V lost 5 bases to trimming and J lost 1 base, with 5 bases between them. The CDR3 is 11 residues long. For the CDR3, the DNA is TGCAGTGCTGGGGAGAACACTGAAGCTTTCTTT. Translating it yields CSAGENTEAFF.

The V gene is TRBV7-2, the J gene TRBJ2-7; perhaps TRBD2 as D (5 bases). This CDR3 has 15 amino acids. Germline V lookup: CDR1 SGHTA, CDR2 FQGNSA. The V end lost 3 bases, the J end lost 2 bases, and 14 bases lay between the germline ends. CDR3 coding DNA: TGTGCCAGCAGCTTCCTAGGAGCGACTACCTACGAGCAGTACTTC. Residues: CASSFLGATTYEQYF.

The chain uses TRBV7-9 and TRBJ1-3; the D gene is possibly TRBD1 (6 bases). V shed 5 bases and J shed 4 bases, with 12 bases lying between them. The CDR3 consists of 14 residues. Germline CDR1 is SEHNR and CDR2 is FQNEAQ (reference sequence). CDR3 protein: CASSAQGQGNTIYF. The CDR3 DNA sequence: TGTGCCAGCAGCGCCCAGGGGCAAGGAAACACCATATATTTT.

The CDR3 spells CASSLEGVGDTQYF. The CDR3 DNA reads TGTGCCAGCAGCTTGGAAGGGGTTGGGGATACGCAGTATTTT. The V and J genes are TRBV5-4 and TRBJ2-3; a possible D gene is TRBD1 (5 bases). The V gene's germline CDR1 is SGHNT and CDR2 YYREEE (reference sequence). The CDR3 runs 14 residues. Deletions cut 0 bases from V and 6 bases from J, with 11 bases between. Full variable domain (missing parts from reference TRBV5-4 and TRBJ2-3): ETGVTQSPTHLIKTRGQQVTLRCSSQSGHNTVSWYQQALGQGPQFIFQYYREEENGRGNFPPRFSGLQFPNYSSELNVNALELDDSALYLCASSLEGVGDTQYFGPGTRLTVL.

The CDR3 sequence is CASSGTPSYEQYF. Here the CDR3 DNA reads TGCGCCAGCTCGGGGACACCCTCCTACGAGCAGTACTTC. V gene TRBV5-1 combines with J gene TRBJ2-7; D perhaps matches TRBD1 (6 bases). Trimming left V 7 bases short and J 0 bases short, with 11 bases between. Per the germline V gene, CDR1 is SGHRS and CDR2 is YFSETQ. CDR3 length: 13 amino acids. Drawing the rest from reference TRBV5-1 and TRBJ2-7, the complete variable domain is KAGVTQTPRYLIKTRGQQVTLSCSPISGHRSVSWYQQTPGQGLQFLFEYFSETQRNKGNFPGRFSGRQFSNSRSEMNVSTLELGDSALYLCASSGTPSYEQYFGPGTRLTVT.

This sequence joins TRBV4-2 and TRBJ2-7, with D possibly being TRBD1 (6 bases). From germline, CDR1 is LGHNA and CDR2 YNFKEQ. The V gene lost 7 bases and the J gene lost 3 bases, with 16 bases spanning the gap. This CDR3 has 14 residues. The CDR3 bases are TGTGCCAGCACAGCTGGGACAATCCGCTACGAGCAGTACTTC. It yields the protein CASTAGTIRYEQYF.

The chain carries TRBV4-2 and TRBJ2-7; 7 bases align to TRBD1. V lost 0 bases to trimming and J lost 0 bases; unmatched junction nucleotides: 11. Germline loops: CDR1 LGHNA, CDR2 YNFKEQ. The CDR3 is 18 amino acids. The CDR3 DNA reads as TGTGCCAGCAGCCAAGAGGGGCCGGGACAGATAAGCTCCTACGAGCAGTACTTC. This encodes CASSQEGPGQISSYEQYF.

In DNA form, the CDR3 reads TGCGCCAGCAGCTTGGAGGGCTTCAATGAGCAGTTCTTC. It encodes CASSLEGFNEQFF. V is TRBV5-1 and J is TRBJ2-1; D remains unclear. Trimming cost V 0 bases and J 6 bases, with 7 bases left between them. CDR1 is SGHRS and CDR2 is YFSETQ in the germline V gene. The CDR3 sequence is 13 residues long.

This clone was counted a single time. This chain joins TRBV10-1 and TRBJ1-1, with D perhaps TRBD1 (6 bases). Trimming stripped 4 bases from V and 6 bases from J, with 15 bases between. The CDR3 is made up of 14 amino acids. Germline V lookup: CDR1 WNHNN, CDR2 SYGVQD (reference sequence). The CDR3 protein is CASSASRGRAEAFF. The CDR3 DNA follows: TGCGCCAGCAGTGCTTCGCGGGGGCGCGCTGAAGCTTTCTTT.

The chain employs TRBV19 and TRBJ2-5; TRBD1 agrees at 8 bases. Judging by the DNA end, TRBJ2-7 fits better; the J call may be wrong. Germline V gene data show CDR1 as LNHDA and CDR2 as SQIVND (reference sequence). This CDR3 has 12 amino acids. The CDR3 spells CATGQGYYEQYF. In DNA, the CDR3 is TGTGCCACCGGACAGGGTTATTACGAGCAGTACTTC.

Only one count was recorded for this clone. CDR3: CASSIGQGLGNEQFF. As DNA, the CDR3 is TGTGCCAGTAGTATCGGACAGGGCCTGGGTAATGAGCAGTTCTTC. The chain uses TRBV19 and TRBJ2-1; 8 nucleotides align to TRBD1. The CDR3 covers 15 residues. Germline CDR1 reads LNHDA; CDR2 reads SQIVND (reference sequence). V trimming: 3 bases; J trimming: 7 bases; junction bases outside the gene matches: 8. Drawing the rest from reference TRBV19 and TRBJ2-1, the complete variable domain is DGGITQSPKYLFRKEGQNVTLSCEQNLNHDAMYWYRQDPGQGLRLIYYSQIVNDFQKGDIAEGYSVSREKKESFPLTVTSAQKNPTAFYLCASSIGQGLGNEQFFGPGTRLTVL.

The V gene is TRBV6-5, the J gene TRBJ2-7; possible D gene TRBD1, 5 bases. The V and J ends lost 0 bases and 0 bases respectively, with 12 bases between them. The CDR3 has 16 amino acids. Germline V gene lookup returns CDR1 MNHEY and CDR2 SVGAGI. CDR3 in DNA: TGTGCCAGCAGTTACTCTGGGGCCCTTAGCTCCTACGAGCAGTACTTC. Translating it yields CASSYSGALSSYEQYF.

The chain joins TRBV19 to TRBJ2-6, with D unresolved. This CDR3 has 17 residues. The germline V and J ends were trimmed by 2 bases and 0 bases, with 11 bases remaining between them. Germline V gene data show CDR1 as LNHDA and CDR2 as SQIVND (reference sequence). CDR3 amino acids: CASSINGVTSGANVLTF. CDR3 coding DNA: TGTGCCAGTAGTATAAATGGTGTAACCTCTGGGGCCAACGTCCTGACTTTC.

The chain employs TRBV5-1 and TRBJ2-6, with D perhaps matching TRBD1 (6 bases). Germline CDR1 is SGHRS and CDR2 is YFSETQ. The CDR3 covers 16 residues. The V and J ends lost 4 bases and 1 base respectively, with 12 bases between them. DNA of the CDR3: TGCGCCAGCAGCGAACCCAGGGGATCTGGGGCCAACGTCCTGACTTTC. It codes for CASSEPRGSGANVLTF.

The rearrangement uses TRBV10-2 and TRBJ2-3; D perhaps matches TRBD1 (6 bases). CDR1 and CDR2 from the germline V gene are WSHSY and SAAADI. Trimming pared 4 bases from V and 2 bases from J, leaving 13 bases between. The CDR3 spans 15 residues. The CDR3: CASSATGTSTDTQYF. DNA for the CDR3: TGCGCCAGCAGTGCTACCGGGACATCCACAGATACGCAGTATTTT.

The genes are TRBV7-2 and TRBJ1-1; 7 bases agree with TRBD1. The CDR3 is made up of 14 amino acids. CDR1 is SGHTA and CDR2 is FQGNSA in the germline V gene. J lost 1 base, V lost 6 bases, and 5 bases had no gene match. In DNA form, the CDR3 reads TGTGCCAGCAGGCGACAGGGTGAGAACACTGAAGCTTTCTTT. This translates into CASRRQGENTEAFF.

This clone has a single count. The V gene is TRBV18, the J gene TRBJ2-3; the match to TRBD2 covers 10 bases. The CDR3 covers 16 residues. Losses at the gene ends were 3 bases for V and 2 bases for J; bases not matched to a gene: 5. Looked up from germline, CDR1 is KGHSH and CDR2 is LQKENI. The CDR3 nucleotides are TGTGCCAGCTCACCCGGACTAGCGGCCAACACAGATACGCAGTATTTT. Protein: CASSPGLAANTDTQYF.

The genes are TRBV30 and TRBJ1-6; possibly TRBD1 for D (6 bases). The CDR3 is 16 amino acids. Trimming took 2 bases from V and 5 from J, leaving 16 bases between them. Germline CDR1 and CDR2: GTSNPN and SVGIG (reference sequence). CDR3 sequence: CAWSKTGRVDNSPLHF. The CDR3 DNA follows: TGTGCCTGGAGTAAGACAGGTCGCGTGGATAATTCACCCCTCCACTTT.

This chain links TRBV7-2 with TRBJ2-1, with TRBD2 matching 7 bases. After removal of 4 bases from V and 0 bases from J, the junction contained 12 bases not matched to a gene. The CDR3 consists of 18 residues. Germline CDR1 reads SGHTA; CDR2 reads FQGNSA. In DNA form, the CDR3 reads TGTGCCAGCAGCTCTGTAATTCGCGGGGGATTCTCCTACAATGAGCAGTTCTTC. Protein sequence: CASSSVIRGGFSYNEQFF.

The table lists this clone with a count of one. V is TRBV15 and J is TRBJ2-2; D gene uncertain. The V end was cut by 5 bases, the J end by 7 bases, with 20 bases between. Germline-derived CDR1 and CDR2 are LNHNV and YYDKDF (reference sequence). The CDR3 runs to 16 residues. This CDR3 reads CATSGRPISNGGELFF. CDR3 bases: TGTGCCACCAGCGGACGACCGATCTCTAACGGCGGGGAGCTGTTTTTT.